These T cell receptor beta chains were read from a single sample in a study of control samples from healthy donors and cancer patients. The protocol was immunoSEQ multiplex PCR, while the TCRdb copy is restricted to in-frame clones and leaves out a portion. The data show around 48,000 clones, 93% seen once. Sequenced input: PBMCs. These TCRs come from a woman aged 50 to 60 with head and neck cancer. Each CDR3 is given with its conserved first and last residue. D genes are given only for firm matches. Rows may omit the clone size; those that give it use once, few, many or a size class.

TRBJ2-3 14 TRBV19 NA TRBD1 CASLTRTGPDTQYF TGTGCCAGTTTGACCCGGACAGGGCCCGATACGCAGTATTTT
TRBJ2-3 14 TRBV6-1 NA NA CASSEDGRADTQYF TGTGCCAGCAGTGAAGATGGCAGGGCAGATACGCAGTATTTT
TRBJ1-2 14 TRBV5-4 NA TRBD1 CASRSEGQGDGYTF TGTGCCAGCAGATCCGAGGGACAGGGGGACGGCTACACCTTC
TRBJ2-3 15 TRBV6-4 NA NA CASSAMGGGSDTQYF TGTGCCAGCAGTGCCATGGGGGGGGGCTCAGATACGCAGTATTTT
TRBJ1-4 17 TRBV5-6 NA TRBD1 CASSPPGQGSTNEKLFF TGTGCCAGCAGCCCACCGGGACAGGGTTCAACTAATGAAAAACTGTTTTTT
TRBJ2-7 12 TRBV6-5 NA TRBD1 CASAQGARGQYF TGTGCCTCAGCACAGGGGGCCAGAGGTCAGTACTTC
TRBJ1-1 15 TRBV3-1/TRBV3-2 NA NA CASSQRGGENTEAFF TGTGCCAGCAGCCAAAGGGGAGGGGAGAACACTGAAGCTTTCTTT
TRBJ1-2 14 TRBV11-2 NA NA CASSLDTGSRGYTF TGTGCCAGCAGCTTAGACACAGGGTCGAGGGGCTACACCTTC
TRBJ2-7 17 TRBV28 NA TRBD2 CASSFLLAGGVTYEQYF TGTGCCAGCAGTTTTCTGCTAGCGGGAGGTGTAACCTACGAGCAGTACTTC
TRBJ2-1 12 TRBV7-2 NA NA CASSPDSNEQFF TGTGCCAGCAGCCCGGACAGCAATGAGCAGTTCTTC
TRBJ2-1 18 TRBV7-2 NA TRBD2 CASSLVGTSGGAANEQFF TGTGCCAGCAGCTTAGTGGGGACTAGCGGGGGGGCGGCCAATGAGCAGTTCTTC
TRBJ2-3 13 TRBV20-1 NA NA CSASISKTDTQYF TGCAGTGCTAGTATATCTAAAACAGATACGCAGTATTTT
TRBJ2-5 14 TRBV7-9 NA TRBD2 CASSLGLAVETQYF TGTGCCAGCAGCTTAGGACTAGCGGTAGAGACCCAGTACTTC
TRBJ1-1 15 TRBV5-1 NA TRBD1 CASSFNQGVKTEAFF TGCGCCAGCAGCTTTAACCAGGGGGTCAAGACTGAAGCTTTCTTT
TRBJ2-1 17 TRBV5-1 NA TRBD2 CASSPRTSATSYNEQFF TGCGCCAGCAGCCCACGGACTAGCGCTACTTCCTACAATGAGCAGTTCTTC
TRBJ2-1 15 TRBV15 NA TRBD2 CATSRVKPSGRDQFF TGTGCCACCAGCAGAGTAAAGCCTAGCGGGAGGGACCAGTTCTTC
TRBJ2-5 13 TRBV3-1/TRBV3-2 NA TRBD2 CASSQGGGQTQYF TGTGCCAGCAGCCAAGGGGGAGGGCAGACCCAGTACTTC
TRBJ2-5 14 TRBV9 few NA CASSVAQGRETQYF TGTGCCAGCAGCGTAGCCCAGGGGAGAGAGACCCAGTACTTC
TRBJ2-1 19 TRBV4-1 NA TRBD2 CASSQTGLAGLSSYNEQFF TGCGCCAGCAGCCAAACGGGACTAGCGGGTCTTAGCTCCTACAATGAGCAGTTCTTC
TRBJ2-7 14 TRBV5-1 NA TRBD1 CASSLRQGSYEQYF TGCGCCAGCAGCCTACGACAGGGGAGCTACGAGCAGTACTTC
TRBJ2-3 16 TRBV5-8 NA NA CASTPTLMGSTDTQYF TGTGCCAGCACCCCCACCCTTATGGGTAGCACAGATACGCAGTATTTT
TRBJ2-3 15 TRBV28 NA NA CASSFAGASTDTQYF TGTGCCAGCAGTTTTGCGGGGGCAAGCACAGATACGCAGTATTTT
TRBJ1-1 15 TRBV14 NA NA CASSKGVDGNTEAFF TGTGCCAGCAGCAAGGGGGTTGACGGCAACACTGAAGCTTTCTTT
TRBJ2-5 15 TRBV9 NA NA CVSSVIGAYQETQYF TGTGTCAGCAGCGTAATTGGGGCGTACCAAGAGACCCAGTACTTC
TRBJ1-1 13 TRBV7-3 NA TRBD1 CASSQGGNTEAFF TGTGCCAGCAGCCAAGGGGGCAACACTGAAGCTTTCTTT
TRBJ2-2 15 TRBV7-2 NA NA CASSLLSGTSGELFF TGTGCCAGCAGCCTCCTATCCGGGACATCCGGGGAGCTGTTTTTT
TRBJ2-7 13 TRBV7-9 NA NA CASSLDSGSEQYF TGTGCCAGCAGCTTAGATTCAGGGTCCGAGCAGTACTTC
TRBJ1-3 14 TRBV6-1 NA NA CASSEGTVRNTIYF TGTGCCAGCAGTGAAGGGACAGTGAGAAACACCATATATTTT
TRBJ2-1 16 TRBV14 NA NA CASSLIDWGLDNEQFF TGTGCCAGCAGCCTGATCGACTGGGGTCTTGACAATGAGCAGTTCTTC
TRBJ2-3 15 TRBV9 NA NA CASSATGSSTDTQYF TGTGCCAGCAGCGCAACAGGGTCTAGCACAGATACGCAGTATTTT
TRBJ2-7 14 TRBV6-5 NA TRBD1 CASSIDRASSEQYF TGTGCCAGCAGCATTGACAGGGCTTCTTCCGAGCAGTACTTC
TRBJ1-2 12 TRBV5-5 once NA CASSFDTYGYTF TGTGCCAGCAGCTTCGACACCTATGGCTACACCTTC
TRBJ1-2 13 TRBV18 NA NA CASSTDRNYGYTF TGTGCCAGCTCAACGGACAGAAACTATGGCTACACCTTC
TRBJ2-3 14 TRBV6-4 few TRBD2 CASSGTSGTDTQYF TGTGCCAGCAGTGGGACTAGCGGGACAGATACGCAGTATTTT
TRBJ2-1 15 TRBV7-6 NA NA CASSRLSGKNNEQFF TGTGCCAGCAGCCGACTCAGTGGGAAAAACAATGAGCAGTTCTTC
TRBJ1-1 13 TRBV9 NA NA CASSPRPNTEAFF TGTGCCAGCAGCCCCCGCCCGAACACTGAAGCTTTCTTT
TRBJ2-3 17 TRBV29-1 NA NA CSVKKEGAALSTDTQYF TGCAGCGTTAAGAAGGAGGGGGCCGCCCTAAGCACAGATACGCAGTATTTT
TRBJ2-5 15 TRBV7-2 NA TRBD2 CASSPGGAEEETQYF TGTGCCAGCAGCCCGGGAGGGGCAGAGGAAGAGACCCAGTACTTC
TRBJ1-6 14 TRBV19 NA TRBD1 CASSMEGQGPPLHF TGTGCCAGTAGTATGGAGGGACAGGGTCCACCCCTCCACTTT
TRBJ2-1 17 TRBV18 NA NA CASSRQGGAGSYNEQFF TGTGCCAGCTCACGTCAGGGGGGGGCAGGCTCCTACAATGAGCAGTTCTTC
TRBJ1-6 15 TRBV20-1 NA NA CSASGGAGADSPLHF TGCAGTGCTAGTGGAGGGGCTGGAGCGGATTCACCCCTCCACTTT
TRBJ2-1 18 TRBV19 NA TRBD2 CASSMGGLGSGRRNEQFF TGTGCCAGTAGTATGGGTGGGTTAGGTAGCGGGAGGAGAAATGAGCAGTTCTTC
TRBJ1-2 13 TRBV30 NA NA CAWSVRTDYGYTF TGTGCCTGGAGTGTACGTACAGACTATGGCTACACCTTC
TRBJ2-3 13 TRBV19 NA NA CASSLNVESTQYF TGTGCCAGTAGTTTGAATGTCGAGAGTACGCAGTATTTT
TRBJ1-1 15 TRBV6-5 NA NA CASSYSSGMNTEAFF TGTGCCAGCAGTTACTCATCGGGTATGAACACTGAAGCTTTCTTT
TRBJ1-4 16 TRBV28 NA NA CASSTPLPGTNEKLFF TGTGCCAGCAGCACCCCTCTGCCAGGGACTAATGAAAAACTGTTTTTT
TRBJ1-2 14 TRBV7-2 once NA CASSLDPPEYGYTF TGTGCCAGCAGCTTAGACCCCCCCGAATATGGCTACACCTTC
TRBJ2-1 19 TRBV4-1 NA TRBD2 CASSQGKTAGGRSYNEQFF TGCGCCAGCAGCCAAGGGAAAACAGCGGGGGGCCGTTCCTACAATGAGCAGTTCTTC
TRBJ2-7 16 TRBV28 NA TRBD2 CASSSRLAANPYEQYF TGTGCCAGCAGTTCTCGACTAGCGGCGAACCCCTACGAGCAGTACTTC
TRBJ1-5 17 TRBV28 NA NA CASSLKGTPSFSQPQHF TGTGCCAGCAGTTTAAAAGGCACGCCCTCGTTCAGCCAGCCCCAGCATTTT
TRBJ2-2 16 TRBV11-3 NA NA CASSLGGTTNTGELFF TGTGCCAGCAGCTTAGGGGGGACAACGAACACCGGGGAGCTGTTTTTT
TRBJ1-1 15 TRBV19 once TRBD1 CASSRDRGWKPEAFF TGTGCCAGTAGTCGGGACAGGGGTTGGAAGCCTGAAGCTTTCTTT
TRBJ2-7 14 TRBV27 NA NA CASSLKASSYEQYF TGTGCCAGCAGTTTAAAGGCTAGTTCCTACGAGCAGTACTTC
TRBJ1-1 14 TRBV19 NA NA CASSIDRGGTEAFF TGTGCCAGTAGTATAGACAGGGGAGGCACTGAAGCTTTCTTT
TRBJ2-4 13 TRBV11-2 NA NA CASSLAGGDIQYF TGTGCCAGCAGCTTAGCAGGGGGGGACATTCAGTACTTC
TRBJ2-5 17 TRBV14 NA NA CASSQDLGGERGETQYF TGTGCCAGCAGCCAAGATCTGGGTGGCGAGAGGGGGGAGACCCAGTACTTC
TRBJ2-2 14 TRBV5-1 NA NA CASSVAGNAGELFF TGCGCCAGCAGCGTCGCTGGGAACGCCGGGGAGCTGTTTTTT